Sequencing of this T cell receptor (beta chain) was carried out in a study of T cell responses to AZD1222 COVID-19 vaccine. Some clones are missing from TCRdb's copy, which holds only in-frame ones; the method was immunoSEQ multiplex PCR. The table lists roughly 45,000 clones, over 65% of them singletons. Study outcomes and limitations: Nearly half of spike-specific TCRs reportedly target variant regions that are unmutated in the B.1.351 and B.1.1.7 variants. White British people made up most donors, females outnumbered males, and clonal diversity was possibly underestimated. Spike regions recognized by vaccine-associated CD4 TCRs spanned the protein, led by 160-218 and 743-854.

Worth noting for this clone: The antigen is unknown.

Germline CDR1 reads SGHTA; CDR2 reads FQGNSA. V gave up 3 bases and J gave up 4 bases; unmatched junction bases: 7. CDR3 length equals 16 residues. This chain links TRBV7-2 with TRBJ2-2, with TRBD2 matching over 8 bases. This receptor was identified in an adult in good health. The input for sequencing was peripheral blood, taken on day 0 of AZD1222 vaccination. The CDR3 loop reads CASSFGGGRATGELFF. Written as DNA, the CDR3 is TGTGCCAGCAGCTTCGGGGGGGGGCGGGCCACCGGGGAGCTGTTTTTT.